This T cell receptor beta chain came from a study of T cells in Graves' hyperthyroidism and ophthalmopathy. Findings of the study overall: Blood also held most thyroid clonotypes expanded beyond 0.001.

A Clinical Activity Score of at least 3, a NOSPECS grade of at least 4 and a duration under 3 months were recorded in the ophthalmopathy patients. It was uncontrolled infection, other autoimmune disease, pregnancy or lactation that excluded patients. Note on this clonotype: What it binds is unknown.

Amplification of TCR beta CDR3 regions used RNA as the template. Initially, a first-round RT-PCR of the TCR CDR3 employed the HTBI primer set. TCRdb recomputed calls from the multiplex PCR reads with MiXCR, one row per CDR3 protein. Of under 250,000 distinct CDR3 sequences listed, approximately 24% were seen once; the top ten hold approximately 35%. The length of the CDR3 is 14 residues. V was cut by 6 bases and J by 7 bases, with 18 bases left in between. Looked up from germline, CDR1 is MNHEY and CDR2 is SVGEGT. This TCR was sampled from a woman aged 40 to 50 with Graves' ophthalmopathy. This chain uses TRBV6-2 or TRBV6-3 with TRBJ2-5, with a possible D match to TRBD1 (6 bases). Sequenced: blood. CDR3 nucleotide sequence: TGTGCCAGCAGCTGGGACAACGCTTTAGCGACCCAGTACTTC. Its protein product is CASSWDNALATQYF.